Each of the 22 T cell receptor beta chains below was sequenced from the same sample in a study of beta chain features in type 1 diabetes. Expressed TCRB transcripts were sequenced after all isolated RNA was converted to cDNA. Only in-frame clones appear in the TCRdb table, and some are missing; sequencing was by immunoSEQ multiplex PCR. The data show under 900,000 clones, with roughly a sixth seen just once and 0.023% held by the top ten. Sequenced: naive CD4+ T cells from blood. The receptors were gathered from a woman younger than 30 in good health.

This clone was seen a few times. V and J are TRBV5-1 and TRBJ1-4; D gene uncertain. The CDR3 spans 16 residues. V was shortened by 4 bases and J by 5 bases, with 18 bases between the two germline ends. Germline V gene sequence: CDR1 SGHRS, CDR2 YFSETQ. CDR3 region: CASSASSTSINEKLFF. The CDR3, as DNA: TGCGCCAGCAGCGCCTCGTCCACCTCTATCAATGAAAAACTGTTTTTT.

The rearrangement uses TRBV7-6 and TRBJ2-1; 10 bases agree with TRBD2. Germline loops: CDR1 SGHVS, CDR2 FNYEAQ. There are 15 residues in the CDR3. V gave up 3 bases and J gave up 8 bases; unmatched junction bases: 7. This CDR3 reads CASSFGTSDGHEQFF. The CDR3 DNA sequence: TGTGCCAGCAGCTTTGGGACTAGCGACGGCCATGAGCAGTTCTTC.

The V gene is TRBV14, the J gene TRBJ2-5; unclear D gene. The CDR3 sequence is 15 residues long. The ends were cut back, 6 bases at V and 3 bases at J, with 17 bases in the middle. CDR1 is SGHDN and CDR2 is FVKESK in the germline V gene. The CDR3 spells CASSRLATDEETQYF. The CDR3 DNA follows: TGTGCCAGCAGTCGGCTCGCGACGGATGAAGAGACCCAGTACTTC.

The genes are TRBV6-5 and TRBJ1-2; D is ambiguous. The CDR3 runs to 13 residues. V was cut by 2 bases and J by 7 bases, with 11 bases left in between. Germline CDR1 is MNHEY and CDR2 is SVGAGI. This chain's CDR3 is CASSYRFEGGYTF. The DNA for the CDR3 is TGTGCCAGCAGTTACCGCTTTGAAGGTGGCTACACCTTC.

The rearrangement links TRBV6-5 to TRBJ2-5, with TRBD2 as a possible D gene (6 bases). This CDR3 contains 15 residues. CDR1 and CDR2 (germline): MNHEY, SVGAGI. V was shortened by 2 bases and J by 5 bases, with 15 bases between the two germline ends. This chain's CDR3 is CASSYPAEGRETQYF. The CDR3 region has the DNA TGTGCCAGCAGTTACCCCGCGGAGGGCAGGGAGACCCAGTACTTC.

This clone came up a few times. This chain joins TRBV18 and TRBJ1-1; D uncertain. With 3 bases removed from V and 7 bases from J, the gap between germline ends came to 12 bases. The CDR3 totals 13 residues. Looked up from germline, CDR1 is KGHSH and CDR2 is LQKENI. The CDR3, as DNA: TGTGCCAGCTCACCGGTGGTAGGAGGTGAAGCTTTCTTT. This encodes CASSPVVGGEAFF.

For this clone: A read error may produce the germline difference seen at one junction end. J is TRBJ2-7 and V is TRBV2; D gene unclear. CDR1 and CDR2 from the germline V gene are SNHLY and FYNNEI. The length of the CDR3 is 12 residues. The CDR3 nucleotides read TGTGCCAGCAGTGAAGGTTCGGGTAGTCATTGCTTC. The encoded protein is CASSEGSGSHCF. Based on the CDR3 plus reference TRBV2 and TRBJ2-7, the full variable domain is EPEVTQTPSHQVTQMGQEVILRCVPISNHLYFYWYRQILGQKVEFLVSFYNNEISEKSEIFDDQFSVERPDGSNFTLKIRSTKLEDSAMYFCASSEGSGSHCFGPGTRLTVT.

This clone has only a few counts. Other DNA sequences from this sample encode an identical CDR3 as well. Here the CDR3 reads CASGSSYNEQFF. Here the CDR3 DNA reads TGTGCCAGCGGGAGCTCCTACAATGAGCAGTTCTTC. The rearrangement joins TRBV7-6 to TRBJ2-1, with D perhaps TRBD2 (5 bases). This CDR3 is 12 amino acids long. V was pared by 8 bases and J by 0 bases, with 5 bases between. Per germline, CDR1 SGHVS and CDR2 FNYEAQ.

This clone was observed a handful of times. V usage is TRBV6-1 and J usage is TRBJ2-1; 7 nucleotides agree with TRBD2. CDR1 MNHNS and CDR2 SASEGT come from the germline V gene. The CDR3 is made up of 15 amino acids. The J segment lost 6 bases and the V segment lost 0 bases, leaving 5 bases of the junction unmatched. This CDR3 reads CASSEAWRESNEQFF. The CDR3, as DNA: TGTGCCAGCAGTGAAGCCTGGCGGGAGTCCAATGAGCAGTTCTTC.

CDR3 sequence: CASSQEVLSRANYGYTF. DNA for the CDR3: TGCGCCAGCAGCCAAGAGGTATTGTCCAGAGCTAACTATGGCTACACCTTC. The genes are TRBV4-1 and TRBJ1-2; no firm D call. The CDR3 has 17 amino acids. Germline V gene data show CDR1 as MGHRA and CDR2 as YSYEKL. V was trimmed by 0 bases and J by 0 bases, leaving 14 bases between them.

This clone was detected a few times. The CDR3 sequence: CASSRGQEGAFF. Written as DNA, the CDR3 is TGTGCCAGCTCCCGCGGACAGGAGGGTGCTTTCTTT. The chain employs TRBV18 and TRBJ1-1; 7 bases map to TRBD1. Germline CDR1 and CDR2: KGHSH and LQKENI. V lost 6 bases to trimming and J lost 11 bases; unmatched junction nucleotides: 9. This CDR3 contains 12 residues.

A few counts support this clone. This rearrangement joins TRBV4-3 to TRBJ1-2; no definite D call. The CDR3 totals 16 residues. V lost 3 bases, J lost 0 bases, and 14 bases lay in between. Germline CDR1 reads LGHNA; CDR2 reads YSLEER. In nucleotides, the CDR3 is TGCGCCAGCAGCCATGGGTTACAGAACACTAACTATGGCTACACCTTC. Protein: CASSHGLQNTNYGYTF.

This clone was seen only a few times. The DNA for the CDR3 is TGTGCCAGCAGCTTGAGGGCCCAAGGCTCTGGGGCCAACGTCCTGACTTTC. Translation gives CASSLRAQGSGANVLTF. This rearrangement joins TRBV7-8 to TRBJ2-6; possibly TRBD2 for D (5 bases). The V end lost 3 bases, the J end lost 0 bases, and 12 bases lay between the germline ends. The germline V gene encodes CDR1 SGHVS and CDR2 FQNEAQ. The CDR3 length is 17 residues.

This clone was seen only once. The chain has TRBV7-9 and TRBJ2-5, with D perhaps matching TRBD1 (5 bases). The tail of the sequence fits TRBJ2-7 better, so the J call may be wrong. This CDR3 spans 12 amino acids. Per germline, CDR1 SEHNR and CDR2 FQNEAQ (reference sequence). The DNA of the CDR3 is TGTGCCAGCAGTTCAGGGATATACGAGCAGTACTTC. This gives the protein CASSSGIYEQYF.

This clone has a handful of counts. The chain links TRBV7-6 to TRBJ2-5; D is tentatively TRBD1 or TRBD2 (6 bases each). The CDR3 loop spans 14 amino acids. Germline V gives CDR1 SGHVS, CDR2 FNYEAQ. V was pared by 5 bases and J by 5 bases, with 15 bases between. CDR3 in amino acids: CASSEGGPWETQYF. The CDR3 bases are TGTGCCAGCAGCGAGGGGGGACCTTGGGAGACCCAGTACTTC.

The table lists this clone with a few counts. The gene calls are TRBV29-1 and TRBJ2-5; 9 bases are a match to TRBD2. Germline CDR1 is SQVTM and CDR2 is ANQGSEA. The V segment lost 3 bases and the J segment 0 bases; nucleotides outside the gene matches: 2. The CDR3 covers 14 residues. The DNA of the CDR3 is TGCAGCGTTGATGCGGGAGGGTACCAAGAGACCCAGTACTTC. Translated: CSVDAGGYQETQYF.

This clone has a handful of counts. This sequence joins TRBV4-2 and TRBJ2-3, with no clear D. The CDR3 length is 13 residues. Germline V gene data show CDR1 as LGHNA and CDR2 as YNFKEQ. The V and J ends lost 1 base and 6 bases respectively, with 8 bases between them. In DNA form, the CDR3 reads TGTGCCAGCAGCCAAGGGCTCAAGGATACGCAGTATTTT. Residues: CASSQGLKDTQYF.

This CDR3 is CASRGTGGSFEQFF. DNA for the CDR3: TGTGCCAGCAGAGGGACAGGGGGTTCTTTTGAGCAGTTCTTC. The chain employs TRBV28 and TRBJ2-1; 11 bases line up with TRBD1. V dropped 6 bases and J dropped 9; count of bases not matched to a gene: 7. The CDR3 is made up of 14 amino acids. Germline CDR1 and CDR2: MDHEN and SYDVKM.

The CDR3 bases are TGTGCCAGCTCTTTTCCACCCCGGGGGGAGACGGAGCAGTTCTTC. Translation gives CASSFPPRGETEQFF. The chain employs TRBV18 and TRBJ2-1; TRBD2 agrees at 7 bases. The CDR3 covers 15 residues. J gave up 10 bases and V 6 bases, and 15 bases lay outside the gene matches. Germline V CDR1 and CDR2: KGHSH, LQKENI.

This clone has a single count. The chain uses TRBV28 and TRBJ2-5; 11 bases agree with TRBD1. Matching the DNA end better, TRBJ2-7 makes the J call doubtful. CDR3 size: 13 residues. CDR1 and CDR2 (germline): MDHEN, SYDVKM. CDR3 sequence reads: CASSPGQGGEQYF. DNA for the CDR3: TGTGCCAGCAGTCCGGGACAGGGGGGCGAGCAGTACTTC.

There are a few counts of this clone. The chain employs TRBV7-9 and TRBJ1-5; D gene uncertain. Germline V gene lookup returns CDR1 SEHNR and CDR2 FQNEAQ (reference sequence). The CDR3 runs to 14 residues. Trimming took off 1 base at V and 6 bases at J, with 10 bases between the two ends. DNA of the CDR3: TGTGCCAGCAGCTTAGAAGGGTCGGGTCAGCCCCAGCATTTT. Its translation: CASSLEGSGQPQHF.

Turning to this clone: Germline and junction disagree at one end, which may indicate a read error. The rearrangement uses TRBV7-9 and TRBJ2-3; 7 positions match TRBD1. Germline lookup yields CDR1 SEHNR and CDR2 FQNEAQ (reference sequence). The CDR3 covers 14 residues. The CDR3 nucleotides are TGTGCCAGCAGCTTAAACTCTGTCTTACAGGGGTGGAATTTT. Protein sequence: CASSLNSVLQGWNF.